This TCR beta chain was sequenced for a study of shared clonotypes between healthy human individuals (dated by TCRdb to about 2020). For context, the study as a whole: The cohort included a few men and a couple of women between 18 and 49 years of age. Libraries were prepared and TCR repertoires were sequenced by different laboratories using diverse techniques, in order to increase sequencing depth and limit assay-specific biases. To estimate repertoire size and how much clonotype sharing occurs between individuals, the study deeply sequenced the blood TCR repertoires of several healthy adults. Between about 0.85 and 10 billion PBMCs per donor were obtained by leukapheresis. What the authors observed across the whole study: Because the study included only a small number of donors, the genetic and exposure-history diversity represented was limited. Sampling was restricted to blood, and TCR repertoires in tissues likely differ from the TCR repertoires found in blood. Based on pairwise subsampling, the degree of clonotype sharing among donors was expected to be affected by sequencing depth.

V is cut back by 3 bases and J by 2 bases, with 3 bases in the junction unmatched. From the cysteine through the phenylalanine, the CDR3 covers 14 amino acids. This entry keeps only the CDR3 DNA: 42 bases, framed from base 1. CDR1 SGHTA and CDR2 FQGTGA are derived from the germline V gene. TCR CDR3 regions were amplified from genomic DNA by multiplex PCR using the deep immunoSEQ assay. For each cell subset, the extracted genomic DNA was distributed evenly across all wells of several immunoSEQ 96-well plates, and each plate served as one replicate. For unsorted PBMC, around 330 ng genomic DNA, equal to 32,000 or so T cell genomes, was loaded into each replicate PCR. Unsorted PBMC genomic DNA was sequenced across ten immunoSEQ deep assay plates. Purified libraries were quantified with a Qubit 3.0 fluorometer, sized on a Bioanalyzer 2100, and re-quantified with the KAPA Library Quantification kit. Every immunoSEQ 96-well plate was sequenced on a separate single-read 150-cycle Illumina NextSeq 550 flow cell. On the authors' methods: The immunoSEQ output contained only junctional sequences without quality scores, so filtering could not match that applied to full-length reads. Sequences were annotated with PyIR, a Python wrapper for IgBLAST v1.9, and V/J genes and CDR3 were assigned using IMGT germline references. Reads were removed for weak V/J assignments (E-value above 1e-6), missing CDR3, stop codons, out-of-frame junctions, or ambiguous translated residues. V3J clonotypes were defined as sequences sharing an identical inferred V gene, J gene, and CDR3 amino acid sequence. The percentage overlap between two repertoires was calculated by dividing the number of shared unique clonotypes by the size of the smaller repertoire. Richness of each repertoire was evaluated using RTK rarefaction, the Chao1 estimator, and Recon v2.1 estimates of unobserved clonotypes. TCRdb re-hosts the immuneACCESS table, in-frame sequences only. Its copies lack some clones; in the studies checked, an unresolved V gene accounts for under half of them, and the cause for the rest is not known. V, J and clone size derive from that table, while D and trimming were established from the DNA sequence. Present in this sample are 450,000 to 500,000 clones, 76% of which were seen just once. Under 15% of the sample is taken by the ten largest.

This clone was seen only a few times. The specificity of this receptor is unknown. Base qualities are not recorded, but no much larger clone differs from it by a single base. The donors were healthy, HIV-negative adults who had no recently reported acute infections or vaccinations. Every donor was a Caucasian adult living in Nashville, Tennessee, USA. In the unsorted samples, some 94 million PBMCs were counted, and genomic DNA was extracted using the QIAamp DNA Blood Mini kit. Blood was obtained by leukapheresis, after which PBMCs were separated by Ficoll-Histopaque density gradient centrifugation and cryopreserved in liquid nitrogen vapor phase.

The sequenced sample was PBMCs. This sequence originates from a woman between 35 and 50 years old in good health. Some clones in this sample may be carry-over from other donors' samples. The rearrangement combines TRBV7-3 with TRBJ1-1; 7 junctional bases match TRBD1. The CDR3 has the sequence CASSFTGENTEAFF. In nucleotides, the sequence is TGTGCCAGCAGCTTTACAGGGGAAAACACTGAAGCTTTCTTT.